This TCR beta chain was identified in a study of PD-1 blockade in mismatch repair-deficient tumors. Study information: All were previously treated, progressing patients with about 12 mismatch repair-deficient cancer types.

This clone came up a few times. Its cognate antigen is unknown. Libraries were prepared by immunoSEQ multiplex PCR; TCRdb keeps only in-frame clonotypes and omits some of them. The sample shows tens of thousands of clones, less than 90% of them seen only once. Mismatch repair deficiency was confirmed in all patients, by PCR or immunohistochemistry. TCR sequencing covered a few patients who responded to pembrolizumab. Study-level findings and limits: Tumor-resident clones, often undetectable pretreatment in blood, expanded then contracted after pembrolizumab.

The CDR3 has 16 residues. The ends were cut back, 3 bases at V and 1 base at J, with 14 bases in the middle. From germline, CDR1 is MNHEY and CDR2 SMNVEV (reference sequence). The rearrangement links TRBV27 to TRBJ2-3, with D tentatively TRBD1 (6 bases). The receptor was derived from an adult with mismatch repair-deficient cancer. Material: PBMCs, obtained roughly 6 weeks after starting pembrolizumab. The CDR3 sequence: CASSFQGIVRTDTQYF. The CDR3 nucleotides read TGTGCCAGCAGTTTTCAGGGGATCGTTCGCACAGATACGCAGTATTTT.